A single sample is the source of the 24 T cell receptor beta chains below, sequenced in a study of T cell changes during pregnancy in multiple sclerosis. The data were produced by immunoSEQ multiplex PCR, yet TCRdb's version contains in-frame clones alone and is incomplete. The sample has 35,000 to 50,000 clones; approximately 92% are singletons. This specimen was CD4+ T cells from peripheral blood mononuclear cells, taken in the first trimester of pregnancy. Receptor source: a female donor with multiple sclerosis, enrolled in a pregnancy study.

The V and J genes are TRBV29-1 and TRBJ2-3, with 12 bases identical to TRBD1. Germline CDR1 SQVTM, CDR2 ANQGSEA. The CDR3 contains 14 residues. V shed 4 bases and J 4 bases; nucleotides not matched to a gene: 3. CDR3 DNA sequence: TGCAGCGTTGCGGGACAGGGGGCAGCAGATACGCAGTATTTT. As protein: CSVAGQGAADTQYF.

V usage is TRBV19 and J usage is TRBJ2-7, with 7 bases aligning to TRBD2. From germline, CDR1 is LNHDA and CDR2 SQIVND (reference sequence). This CDR3 spans 15 amino acids. V shed 0 bases, J shed 7 bases, and the junction held 9 bases outside the gene matches. CDR3 protein: CASSIDPGLVGEQYF. In DNA form, the CDR3 reads TGTGCCAGTAGTATAGATCCAGGACTAGTAGGGGAGCAGTACTTC.

The CDR3 spells CASSPRQGQVGGYTF. The CDR3 bases are TGTGCCAGCTCACCAAGACAGGGGCAAGTAGGCGGCTACACCTTC. The chain joins TRBV18 to TRBJ1-2; 8 bases map to TRBD1. Per germline, CDR1 KGHSH and CDR2 LQKENI. Trimming took 2 bases from V and 8 from J; bases not matched to a gene: 10. The CDR3 sequence is 15 residues long.

This clone was detected once. V and J are TRBV4-2 and TRBJ2-3; D might be TRBD2 (6 bases). The CDR3 contains 18 residues. Germline CDR1 and CDR2: LGHNA and YNFKEQ. The V gene lost 0 bases and the J gene lost 0 bases, with 16 bases spanning the gap. The CDR3 DNA sequence: TGTGCCAGCAGCCAAGATGGCGGGATGGGGACCAGCACAGATACGCAGTATTTT. Amino acids: CASSQDGGMGTSTDTQYF.

The rearrangement uses TRBV7-9 and TRBJ2-3; 15 nucleotides match TRBD2. With 2 bases clipped from V and 5 bases from J, the junction kept 5 bases outside the gene matches. This CDR3 has 17 residues. Per germline, CDR1 SEHNR and CDR2 FQNEAQ (reference sequence). The DNA for the CDR3 is TGTGCCAGCAGCTTATTGGGACTAGCGGGAGGTTTAGATACGCAGTATTTT. Its protein product is CASSLLGLAGGLDTQYF.

The chain uses TRBV28 and TRBJ2-2; the D gene is possibly TRBD2 (5 bases). This CDR3 is 13 amino acids long. V gave up 7 bases and J gave up 5 bases, with 11 bases separating them. CDR1 is MDHEN, CDR2 SYDVKM, per germline. CDR3 in DNA: TGTGCCAGCATACGGGGAAGGACCGGGGAGCTGTTTTTT. Protein: CASIRGRTGELFF. Full variable domain (remainder filled in from reference TRBV28 and TRBJ2-2): DVKVTQSSRYLVKRTGEKVFLECVQDMDHENMFWYRQDPGLGLRLIYFSYDVKMKEKGDIPEGYSVSREKKERFSLILESASTNQTSMYLCASIRGRTGELFFGEGSRLTVL.

The chain has TRBV18 and TRBJ1-3, with 8 bases identical to TRBD1. Germline V CDR1 and CDR2: KGHSH, LQKENI. Trimming removed 3 bases from V and 1 base from J; junction bases left unmatched: 5. The CDR3 sequence is 16 residues long. In DNA, the CDR3 is TGTGCCAGCTCACCCTTTCAGGGGGCATCTGGAAACACCATATATTTT. This encodes CASSPFQGASGNTIYF.

This clone was counted between two and nine times. V gene TRBV7-3 combines with J gene TRBJ2-1; 10 nucleotides line up with TRBD1. V dropped 4 bases and J dropped 10; count of bases not matched to a gene: 16. Per the germline V gene, CDR1 is SGHTA and CDR2 is FQGTGA. The CDR3 runs to 17 residues. CDR3 residues: CASSSTGDRGRGGEQFF. CDR3 DNA sequence: TGTGCCAGCAGCTCCACGGGAGACAGGGGGCGGGGAGGAGAGCAGTTCTTC.

The CDR3 bases are TGTGCCAGCAGGAAGGACAGGGGGCGGGTGAATGAGCAGTTCTTC. It translates to CASRKDRGRVNEQFF. This chain joins TRBV6-1 and TRBJ2-1; 11 bases are a match to TRBD1. After removal of 6 bases from V and 7 bases from J, the junction contained 8 bases not matched to a gene. The CDR3 has 15 amino acids. Per germline, CDR1 MNHNS and CDR2 SASEGT.

The CDR3 reads CSVDGLAGNEQFF. The CDR3 DNA reads as TGCAGCGTTGATGGCCTAGCGGGAAATGAGCAGTTCTTC. This chain joins TRBV29-1 and TRBJ2-1; 9 bases are shared with TRBD2. Germline CDR1 SQVTM, CDR2 ANQGSEA. The CDR3 runs 13 residues. The V gene end was trimmed by 3 bases and the J gene end by 7 bases; junction bases not matched to a gene: 4.

The count of this clone is one. The chain uses TRBV30 and TRBJ1-4; D perhaps matches TRBD1 (6 bases). V shed 2 bases and J shed 4 bases, with 11 bases lying between them. This CDR3 contains 14 residues. CDR1 is GTSNPN and CDR2 is SVGIG in the germline V gene (reference sequence). CDR3 protein: CAWSRDKLNEKLFF. CDR3 DNA sequence: TGTGCCTGGAGTAGGGACAAACTTAATGAAAAACTGTTTTTT.

The V call is TRBV27, the J call TRBJ2-2; weak D call: TRBD2 (6 bases). Germline assignment: CDR1 MNHEY and CDR2 SMNVEV (reference sequence). This CDR3 is built from 16 residues. V lost 3 bases and J lost 6, with 17 bases in between. The CDR3 DNA sequence: TGTGCCAGCAGTTTTTACGGGAGATTTGACGCCGGGGAGCTGTTTTTT. It yields the protein CASSFYGRFDAGELFF.

The rearrangement uses TRBV19 and TRBJ2-1; the match to TRBD2 covers 14 bases. The CDR3 has 16 amino acids. V lost 5 bases, J lost 7 bases, and 7 bases stayed unmatched. Germline V lookup: CDR1 LNHDA, CDR2 SQIVND (reference sequence). CDR3 nucleotides: TGTGCCAGTAGTCTCTGGACTAGCGGGAGGCAAAATGAGCAGTTCTTC. This translates into CASSLWTSGRQNEQFF.

The CDR3 here is CASSEAGGGGDRQHF. The DNA for the CDR3 is TGTGCCAGCAGTGAAGCGGGCGGCGGGGGGGACCGACAGCATTTT. J is TRBJ1-5 and V is TRBV6-1, with a possible D match to TRBD1 (5 bases). Germline assignment: CDR1 MNHNS and CDR2 SASEGT. V gave up 0 bases and J gave up 13 bases, with 19 bases separating them. CDR3 length: 15 amino acids.

This clone appeared once. This chain links TRBV6-5 with TRBJ2-2, with TRBD2 as a possible D gene (6 bases). The CDR3 is made up of 15 amino acids. V dropped 5 bases and J dropped 6 bases, with 16 bases sitting between them. Germline V gene lookup returns CDR1 MNHEY and CDR2 SVGAGI. Here the CDR3 DNA reads TGTGCCAGCAGTCCGCTCGTCAGACTAGCCGGGGAGCTGTTTTTT. It encodes CASSPLVRLAGELFF.

The chain links TRBV9 to TRBJ2-5, with 8 bases aligning to TRBD2. CDR1 and CDR2 from the germline V gene are SGDLS and YYNGEE. The junction had 7 bases not matched to a gene; V was cut back by 2 bases and J by 4 bases. CDR3 length equals 15 residues. The CDR3 bases are TGTGCCAGCAGCGTTTCTGGACTAGCCCCAGAGACCCAGTACTTC. The encoded protein is CASSVSGLAPETQYF.

This clone showed up just a few times. This chain links TRBV19 with TRBJ1-1; D is perhaps TRBD1 (5 bases). Trimming left V 3 bases short and J 12 bases short, with 23 bases between. The CDR3 is made up of 15 amino acids. Germline lookup yields CDR1 LNHDA and CDR2 SQIVND (reference sequence). The CDR3: CASSIQGRRAGETFF. The CDR3 DNA is TGTGCCAGTAGTATTCAGGGCCGCAGGGCTGGTGAGACTTTCTTT.

The chain has TRBV19 and TRBJ1-4; D uncertain. Per germline, CDR1 LNHDA and CDR2 SQIVND (reference sequence). The V end lost 1 base, the J end lost 0 bases, and 15 bases lay between the germline ends. The CDR3 has 18 amino acids. The CDR3 nucleotides are TGTGCCAGTAGTATAGTGGCCGTTAGCTTTGCAACTAATGAAAAACTGTTTTTT. It encodes CASSIVAVSFATNEKLFF.

This chain uses TRBV6-5 with TRBJ1-1; D may be TRBD1 (6 bases). CDR3 length equals 13 residues. Deletions cut 6 bases from V and 6 bases from J, with 14 bases between. Germline V CDR1 and CDR2: MNHEY, SVGAGI. DNA of the CDR3: TGTGCCAGCAGCCGAACAGGGAGCGCTGAAGCTTTCTTT. Protein product: CASSRTGSAEAFF.

The chain joins TRBV28 to TRBJ1-2; D might be TRBD1 (6 bases). Germline values: CDR1 MDHEN, CDR2 SYDVKM. The V end lost 3 bases, the J end lost 4 bases, and 12 bases lay between the germline ends. This CDR3 is 14 amino acids long. Written as DNA, the CDR3 is TGTGCCAGCAGTTTTTCTCGACAGGTCTATGGCTACACCTTC. It specifies CASSFSRQVYGYTF.

The V and J genes are TRBV9 and TRBJ2-1; 10 bases fit TRBD2. The CDR3 covers 15 residues. In germline, CDR1 is SGDLS, CDR2 YYNGEE. The V gene end was trimmed by 3 bases and the J gene end by 6 bases; junction bases not matched to a gene: 6. The CDR3 coding sequence is TGTGCCAGCAGCGGAGCGGGAGGGCCTTTCAATGAGCAGTTCTTC. Translation: CASSGAGGPFNEQFF.

V usage is TRBV19 and J usage is TRBJ1-3, with 7 bases lining up with TRBD1. After removal of 5 bases from V and 0 bases from J, the junction contained 10 bases not matched to a gene. Germline lookup yields CDR1 LNHDA and CDR2 SQIVND (reference sequence). The CDR3 spans 17 residues. The chain's CDR3 is CASSLGGQSPSGNTIYF. The CDR3 nucleotides are TGTGCCAGTAGTTTGGGGGGACAGTCACCCTCTGGAAACACCATATATTTT.

The chain recombines TRBV19 with TRBJ2-3; tentatively, D is TRBD2 (6 bases). The V end lost 3 bases, the J end lost 0 bases, and 7 bases lay between the germline ends. Germline V lookup: CDR1 LNHDA, CDR2 SQIVND (reference sequence). CDR3 length: 14 residues. CDR3 residues: CASSIGTSTDTQYF. The CDR3 DNA reads TGTGCCAGTAGTATCGGGACTAGCACAGATACGCAGTATTTT.

The chain carries TRBV9 and TRBJ2-6; 8 bases match TRBD1. J gave up 2 bases and V 1 base, and 14 bases lay outside the gene matches. The CDR3 loop spans 20 amino acids. In germline, CDR1 is SGDLS, CDR2 YYNGEE. In DNA, the CDR3 is TGTGCCAGCAGCGTAACGAAGGGAGACAGGGGTTGGACTGGGGCCAACGTCCTGACTTTC. Translating gives CASSVTKGDRGWTGANVLTF.